This T cell receptor beta chain was identified during a study of control samples from healthy donors and cancer patients. Repertoires were generated with immunoSEQ multiplex PCR, while TCRdb's copy carries only in-frame clones and drops some. The data hold around 19,000 clones, with roughly 80% observed a single time. Sequencing was performed on PBMCs. The receptor's source is a man older than 75 with head and neck cancer.

CDR3 sequence: CASSQGVGSGELFF. The CDR3 coding sequence is TGCGCCAGCAGCCAAGGGGTAGGGTCCGGGGAGCTGTTTTTT. The chain employs TRBV4-1 and TRBJ2-2; D is unclear. The V gene lost 1 base and the J gene lost 6 bases, with 9 bases spanning the gap. This CDR3 has 14 amino acids. Germline assignment: CDR1 MGHRA and CDR2 YSYEKL.